Listed below are T cell receptor beta chains from one sample, sequenced in a study of T cells in Graves' hyperthyroidism and ophthalmopathy. TCRdb redid the calling of the multiplex PCR reads with MiXCR, one entry per CDR3 protein. Of about 580,000 distinct CDR3 sequences in the sample, approximately 15% were seen once. The specimen was blood. Source of these receptors: a woman in her twenties or thirties with Graves' hyperthyroidism that later progressed to Graves' ophthalmopathy. The CDR3 runs from the conserved cysteine through the conserved F or W. The D gene is left open where the match is weak. Where a row states a size, it is once, few, many or the class of an expanded clone; other rows omit it.

CDR3aa: CASSSPGASTDTQYF; CDR3nt: TGTGCCAGCAGCTCGCCCGGGGCTAGCACAGATACGCAGTATTTT; v_gene: TRBV7-3; abundance: many; j_gene: TRBJ2-3; d_gene: -
CDR3aa: CASSLQGQGGYTF; CDR3nt: TGTGCCAGCAGCTTACAGGGACAGGGTGGCTACACCTTC; v_gene: TRBV11-1; abundance: -; j_gene: TRBJ1-2; d_gene: TRBD1
CDR3aa: CASNKVEATAYGYTF; CDR3nt: TGTGCCAGCAATAAAGTTGAGGCTACCGCATATGGCTACACCTTC; v_gene: TRBV5-6; abundance: -; j_gene: TRBJ1-2; d_gene: -
CDR3aa: CASSFYGLRTDTQYF; CDR3nt: TGTGCCAGCAGCTTCTACGGTCTCAGGACAGATACGCAGTATTTT; v_gene: TRBV7-3; abundance: few; j_gene: TRBJ2-3; d_gene: -
CDR3aa: CASSQHGSNQPQHF; CDR3nt: TGCGCCAGCAGCCAACATGGTAGCAATCAGCCCCAGCATTTT; v_gene: TRBV4-1; abundance: many; j_gene: TRBJ1-5; d_gene: -
CDR3aa: CASSLASGGSTGELFF; CDR3nt: TGTGCCAGCAGTTTAGCCAGCGGTGGGAGCACCGGGGAGCTGTTTTTT; v_gene: TRBV12-3/TRBV12-4; abundance: few; j_gene: TRBJ2-2; d_gene: -
CDR3aa: CAWSLTYNEQFF; CDR3nt: TGTGCCTGGAGTCTGACCTACAATGAGCAGTTCTTC; v_gene: TRBV30; abundance: many; j_gene: TRBJ2-1; d_gene: -
CDR3aa: CASSFGWEGHEQYF; CDR3nt: TGTGCCAGCAGCTTCGGGTGGGAGGGTCACGAGCAGTACTTC; v_gene: TRBV7-9; abundance: many; j_gene: TRBJ2-7; d_gene: TRBD2
CDR3aa: CSARDPNRDGETQYF; CDR3nt: TGCAGTGCTAGAGATCCTAACAGGGACGGAGAGACCCAGTACTTC; v_gene: TRBV20-1; abundance: many; j_gene: TRBJ2-5; d_gene: -
CDR3aa: CASSPLAVTGELFF; CDR3nt: TGCGCCAGCAGCCCCCTAGCGGTCACCGGGGAGCTGTTTTTT; v_gene: TRBV4-1; abundance: -; j_gene: TRBJ2-2; d_gene: TRBD2
CDR3aa: CASSEQENQPQHF; CDR3nt: TGTGCCAGCAGTGAACAGGAGAATCAGCCCCAGCATTTT; v_gene: TRBV6-1; abundance: many; j_gene: TRBJ1-5; d_gene: -
CDR3aa: CASSLALSERENTDTQYF; CDR3nt: TGTGCCAGCAGCTTAGCGTTATCGGAGCGGGAGAACACAGATACGCAGTATTTT; v_gene: TRBV7-6; abundance: -; j_gene: TRBJ2-3; d_gene: TRBD2
CDR3aa: CASSLGQVADTQYF; CDR3nt: TGTGCCAGCAGCTTAGGACAGGTGGCAGATACGCAGTATTTT; v_gene: TRBV7-9; abundance: many; j_gene: TRBJ2-3; d_gene: -
CDR3aa: CASSPTPSRYEQYF; CDR3nt: TGTGCCAGCTCACCTACACCTTCTAGATACGAGCAGTACTTC; v_gene: TRBV18; abundance: few; j_gene: TRBJ2-7; d_gene: -
CDR3aa: CASSLGRLEDTQYF; CDR3nt: TGCGCCAGCAGCTTGGGACGGTTGGAAGATACGCAGTATTTT; v_gene: TRBV5-1; abundance: -; j_gene: TRBJ2-3; d_gene: -
CDR3aa: CASRGLWGSEKLFF; CDR3nt: TGTGCCAGCAGGGGTCTCTGGGGCTCCGAAAAACTGTTTTTT; v_gene: TRBV2; abundance: -; j_gene: TRBJ1-4; d_gene: -
CDR3aa: CSVEGQQGGSYNEQFF; CDR3nt: TGCAGCGTTGAAGGACAACAGGGTGGATCCTACAATGAGCAGTTCTTC; v_gene: TRBV29-1; abundance: many; j_gene: TRBJ2-1; d_gene: -
CDR3aa: CASSSVETQYF; CDR3nt: TGTGCCAGCAGCTCCGTCGAGACCCAGTACTTC; v_gene: TRBV7-2; abundance: many; j_gene: TRBJ2-5; d_gene: -
CDR3aa: CASSVGPFDSLGPYEQYF; CDR3nt: TGTGCCAGCAGCGTAGGCCCATTCGACAGCCTCGGACCCTACGAGCAGTACTTC; v_gene: TRBV9; abundance: many; j_gene: TRBJ2-7; d_gene: -
CDR3aa: CAWKGGRNEQFF; CDR3nt: TGTGCCTGGAAAGGAGGTCGGAATGAGCAGTTCTTC; v_gene: TRBV30; abundance: many; j_gene: TRBJ2-1; d_gene: -
CDR3aa: CSVDISRGTQYF; CDR3nt: TGCAGCGTTGATATCTCCCGGGGAACCCAGTACTTC; v_gene: TRBV29-1; abundance: few; j_gene: TRBJ2-5; d_gene: -
CDR3aa: CASSLASGNPYNEQFF; CDR3nt: TGTGCCAGCAGCTTGGCCAGCGGGAACCCCTACAATGAGCAGTTCTTC; v_gene: TRBV11-3; abundance: many; j_gene: TRBJ2-1; d_gene: TRBD2
CDR3aa: CASSPAGQGVGAFF; CDR3nt: TGTGCCAGCTCACCAGCGGGACAGGGGGTCGGAGCTTTCTTT; v_gene: TRBV18; abundance: many; j_gene: TRBJ1-1; d_gene: TRBD1
CDR3aa: CASSPGGTGQEDTQYF; CDR3nt: TGCGCCAGCAGCCCCGGCGGGACAGGGCAGGAAGATACGCAGTATTTT; v_gene: TRBV4-1; abundance: -; j_gene: TRBJ2-3; d_gene: TRBD1
CDR3aa: CASSQRPGGLVGETQYF; CDR3nt: TGCGCCAGCAGCCAACGCCCCGGGGGGCTAGTAGGAGAGACCCAGTACTTC; v_gene: TRBV4-1; abundance: -; j_gene: TRBJ2-5; d_gene: -
CDR3aa: CASEGQGEQYF; CDR3nt: TGTGCCAGCGAAGGACAGGGCGAGCAGTACTTC; v_gene: TRBV2; abundance: many; j_gene: TRBJ2-7; d_gene: TRBD1
CDR3aa: CASSLSASTNEKLFF; CDR3nt: TGCGCCAGCAGCCTGTCCGCCTCAACTAATGAAAAACTGTTTTTT; v_gene: TRBV4-1; abundance: -; j_gene: TRBJ1-4; d_gene: -
CDR3aa: CASSLVSFDTQYF; CDR3nt: TGTGCCAGCAGCTTAGTTAGCTTCGATACGCAGTATTTT; v_gene: TRBV13; abundance: many; j_gene: TRBJ2-3; d_gene: -
CDR3aa: CATSDYVGEAFF; CDR3nt: TGTGCCACCAGTGATTATGTGGGGGAAGCTTTCTTT; v_gene: TRBV24-1; abundance: many; j_gene: TRBJ1-1; d_gene: -
CDR3aa: CASSQGTGEGNEQFF; CDR3nt: TGCGCCAGCAGCCAGGGGACAGGGGAGGGTAATGAGCAGTTCTTC; v_gene: TRBV4-1; abundance: many; j_gene: TRBJ2-1; d_gene: TRBD1
CDR3aa: CAWRVAGATEAFF; CDR3nt: TGTGCCTGGAGAGTCGCAGGGGCCACTGAAGCTTTCTTT; v_gene: TRBV30; abundance: many; j_gene: TRBJ1-1; d_gene: -
CDR3aa: CASSLGPGELSTEAFF; CDR3nt: TGTGCCAGCAGCTTAGGCCCAGGGGAGCTGAGCACTGAAGCTTTCTTT; v_gene: TRBV11-3; abundance: many; j_gene: TRBJ1-1; d_gene: -
CDR3aa: CATSVGPKNEQFF; CDR3nt: TGTGCCACCAGTGTAGGCCCCAAGAATGAGCAGTTCTTC; v_gene: TRBV24-1; abundance: many; j_gene: TRBJ2-1; d_gene: -
CDR3aa: CASSGGQVFSYEQYF; CDR3nt: TGTGCCAGCAGTGGGGGGCAGGTTTTCTCCTACGAGCAGTACTTC; v_gene: TRBV2; abundance: many; j_gene: TRBJ2-7; d_gene: -
CDR3aa: CASSDSRQGSGGYTF; CDR3nt: TGTGCCAGCAGTGACTCTCGACAGGGATCAGGTGGCTACACCTTC; v_gene: TRBV6-4; abundance: -; j_gene: TRBJ1-2; d_gene: TRBD1
CDR3aa: CASSATSGENTGELFF; CDR3nt: TGTGCCAGCAGCGCTACTAGCGGAGAAAACACCGGGGAGCTGTTTTTT; v_gene: TRBV2; abundance: once; j_gene: TRBJ2-2; d_gene: TRBD2
CDR3aa: CASSQSSGSSEQFF; CDR3nt: TGTGCCAGCAGCCAGTCTAGCGGGAGCAGTGAGCAGTTCTTC; v_gene: TRBV2; abundance: -; j_gene: TRBJ2-1; d_gene: TRBD2